The clone carrying this TCR beta chain was seen just once. The protocol was immunoSEQ multiplex PCR, while the TCRdb copy is restricted to in-frame clones and leaves out a portion. The sample records 50,000 to 60,000 clones, approximately 83% being singletons. Single viable CD3+CD4+CD8-CD45RO+ cells were sorted as the memory CD4+ T cells. The data originate from a study of memory CD4+ T cells and cytomegalovirus serostatus. Study information: Of the healthy Belgian adults, fewer than 10 were CMV seropositive and 24 seronegative.

V was cut by 0 bases and J by 7 bases, with 22 bases left in between. The germline gives CDR1 LNHNV, CDR2 YYDKDF (reference sequence). The CDR3 is made up of 17 amino acids. The V gene is TRBV15, the J gene TRBJ2-7; D is unclear. The TCR sequence derives from an adult in good health and CMV-seronegative. Material: memory CD4+ T cells from blood. The CDR3 loop reads CATSRETSAAHPLEQYF. Written as DNA, the CDR3 is TGTGCCACCAGCAGAGAAACCTCCGCGGCGCATCCCTTGGAGCAGTACTTC.